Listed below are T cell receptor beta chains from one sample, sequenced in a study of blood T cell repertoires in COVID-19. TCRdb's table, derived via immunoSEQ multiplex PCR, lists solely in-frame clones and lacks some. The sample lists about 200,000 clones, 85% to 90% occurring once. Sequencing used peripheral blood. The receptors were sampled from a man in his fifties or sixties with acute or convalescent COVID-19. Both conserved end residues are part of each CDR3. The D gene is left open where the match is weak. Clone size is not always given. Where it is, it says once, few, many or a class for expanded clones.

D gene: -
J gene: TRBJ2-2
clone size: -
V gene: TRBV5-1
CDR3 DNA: TGCGCCAGCACCGTATCAACAGGGTCAATCGGGGAGCTGTTTTTT
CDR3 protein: CASTVSTGSIGELFF

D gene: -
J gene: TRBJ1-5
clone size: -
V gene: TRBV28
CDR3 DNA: TGTGCCAGCAGTTTAAGACAGAATCAGCCCCAGCATTTT
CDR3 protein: CASSLRQNQPQHF

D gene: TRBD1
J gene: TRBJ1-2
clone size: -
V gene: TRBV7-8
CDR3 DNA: TGTGCCAGCAGCTTAGCAACAGGGGATTTGTATGGCTACACCTTC
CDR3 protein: CASSLATGDLYGYTF

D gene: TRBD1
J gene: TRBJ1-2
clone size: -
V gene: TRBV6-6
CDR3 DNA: TGTGCCAGCACCCGGACAGGGGACTATGGCTACACCTTC
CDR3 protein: CASTRTGDYGYTF

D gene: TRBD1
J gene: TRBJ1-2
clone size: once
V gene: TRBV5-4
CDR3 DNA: TGTGCCACCGGCCCAGGGGGGTATGGCTACACCTTC
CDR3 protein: CATGPGGYGYTF

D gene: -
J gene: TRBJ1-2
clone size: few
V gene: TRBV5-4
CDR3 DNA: TGTGCCAGCAGCTTGGGACAGGAGGTCTATGGCTACACCTTC
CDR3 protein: CASSLGQEVYGYTF

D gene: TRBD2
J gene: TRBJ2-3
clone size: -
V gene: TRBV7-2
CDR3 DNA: TGTGCCAGCAGCCTGGGACTAGCGGGGGTAGATACGCAGTATTTT
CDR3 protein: CASSLGLAGVDTQYF

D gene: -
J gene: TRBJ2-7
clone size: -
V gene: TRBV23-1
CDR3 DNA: TGCGCCAGCAGTCAATCTAGACCGAGACTTAACTACGAGCAGTACTTC
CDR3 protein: CASSQSRPRLNYEQYF

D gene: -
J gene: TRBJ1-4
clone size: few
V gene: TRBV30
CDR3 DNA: TGTGCCTGGAGTGTCTTGAATGAAAAACTGTTTTTT
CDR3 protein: CAWSVLNEKLFF

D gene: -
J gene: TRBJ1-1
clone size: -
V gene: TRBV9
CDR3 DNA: TGTGCCAGCAGCGAGAAAGCGGGGGGAGCGACTGAAGCTTTCTTT
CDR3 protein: CASSEKAGGATEAFF

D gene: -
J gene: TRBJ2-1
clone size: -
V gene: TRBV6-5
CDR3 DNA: TGTGCCGGCAGTACTGGGCCCTACAATGAGCAGTTCTTC
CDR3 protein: CAGSTGPYNEQFF

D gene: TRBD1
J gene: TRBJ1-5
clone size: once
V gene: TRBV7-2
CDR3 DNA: TGTGCCAGCAGCACCCGGACAGGGCGCAATCAGCCCCAGCATTTT
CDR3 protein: CASSTRTGRNQPQHF

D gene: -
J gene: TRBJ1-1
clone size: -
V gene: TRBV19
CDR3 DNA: TGTGCCAGTTCTGGTGGGAGGACTGAAGCTTTCTTT
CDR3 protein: CASSGGRTEAFF

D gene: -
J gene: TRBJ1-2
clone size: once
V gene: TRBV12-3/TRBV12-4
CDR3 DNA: TGTGCCAGCACCCAAAGGACAGCTCGTACCTTC
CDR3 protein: CASTQRTARTF

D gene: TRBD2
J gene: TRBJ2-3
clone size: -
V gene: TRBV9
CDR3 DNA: TGTGCCAGCAGCGTAGGAGCGGGGGAACTCACAGATACGCAGTATTTT
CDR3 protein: CASSVGAGELTDTQYF

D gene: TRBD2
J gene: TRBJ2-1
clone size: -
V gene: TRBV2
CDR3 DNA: TGTGCCAGCAGCAATAGCGGGAACTCCTACAATGAGCAGTTCTTC
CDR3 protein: CASSNSGNSYNEQFF

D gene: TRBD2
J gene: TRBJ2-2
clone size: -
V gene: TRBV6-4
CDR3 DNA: TGTGCCAGCAGCCCTTCTAGCGGGGCAACCGGGGAGCTGTTTTTT
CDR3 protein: CASSPSSGATGELFF

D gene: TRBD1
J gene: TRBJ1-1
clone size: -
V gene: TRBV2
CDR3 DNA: TGTGCCAGCAGTGAAAGCACAGGGGGGGGGAACACTGAAGCTTTCTTT
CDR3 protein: CASSESTGGGNTEAFF

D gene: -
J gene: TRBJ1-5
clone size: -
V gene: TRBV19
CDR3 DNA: TGTGCCAGTTCAAGCACACAGGAGGGCGCCAATCAGCCCCAGCATTTT
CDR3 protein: CASSSTQEGANQPQHF

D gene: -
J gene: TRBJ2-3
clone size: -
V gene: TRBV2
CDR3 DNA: TGTGCCAGCAGCCGTACTAGCACTAGGGGCACAGATACGCAGTATTTT
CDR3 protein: CASSRTSTRGTDTQYF

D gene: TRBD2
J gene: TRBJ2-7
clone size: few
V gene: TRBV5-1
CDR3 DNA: TGCGCCAGCAGCCCCAGCGGCGGGGGGACCTCCTACGAGCAGTACTTC
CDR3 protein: CASSPSGGGTSYEQYF

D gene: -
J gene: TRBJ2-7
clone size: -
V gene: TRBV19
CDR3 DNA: TGTGCCAGTAGTACAACCCCAGGGCCCTACGAGCAGTACTTC
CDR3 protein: CASSTTPGPYEQYF

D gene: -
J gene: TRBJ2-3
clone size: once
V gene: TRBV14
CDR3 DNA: TGTGCCAGCAGCCGACCCAGGGGATCAGATACGCAGTATTTT
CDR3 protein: CASSRPRGSDTQYF

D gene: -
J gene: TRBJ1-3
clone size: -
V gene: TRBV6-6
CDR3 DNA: TGTGCCAGCAGTTACCGCGACACTCCTGGAAACACCATATATTTT
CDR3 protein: CASSYRDTPGNTIYF

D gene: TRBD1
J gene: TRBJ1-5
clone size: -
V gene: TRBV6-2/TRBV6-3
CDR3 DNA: TGTGCCAGCAGTTTGGGACAGTGGGGCAATCAGCCCCAGCATTTT
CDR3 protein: CASSLGQWGNQPQHF

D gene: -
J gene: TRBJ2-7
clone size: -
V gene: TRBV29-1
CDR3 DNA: TGCAGCGTTGTTGGAACAGGGAAGAGCTCCTACGAGCAGTACTTC
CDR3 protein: CSVVGTGKSSYEQYF

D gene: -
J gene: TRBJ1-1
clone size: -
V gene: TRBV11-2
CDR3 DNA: TGTGCCAGCAGCCTCCGGAGCCTCATGAACACTGAAGCTTTCTTT
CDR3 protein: CASSLRSLMNTEAFF

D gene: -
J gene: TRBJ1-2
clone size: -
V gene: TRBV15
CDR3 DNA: TGTGCCACCAGCAGAGAACGGGGTAGCTATGGCTACACCTTC
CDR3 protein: CATSRERGSYGYTF

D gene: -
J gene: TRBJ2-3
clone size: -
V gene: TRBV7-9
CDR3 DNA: TGTGCCAGCAGCTTGGCCCTTAGCACAGATACGCAGTATTTT
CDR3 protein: CASSLALSTDTQYF

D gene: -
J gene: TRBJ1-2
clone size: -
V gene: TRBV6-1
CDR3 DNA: TGTGCCAGCAGTGGCCCCAATGCCGGGGGAAGAGGGGCTAACTATGGCTACACCTTC
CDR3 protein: CASSGPNAGGRGANYGYTF

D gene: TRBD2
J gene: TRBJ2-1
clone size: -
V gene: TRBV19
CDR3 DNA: TGTGCCAGTAGTATCGAGCGGGGGGCCTACAATGAGCAGTTCTTC
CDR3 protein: CASSIERGAYNEQFF

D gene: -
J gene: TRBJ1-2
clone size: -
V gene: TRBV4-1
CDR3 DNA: TGCGCCAGCAGCCAAGATCGCAACGGGGGGATGTTAAGTGGCTACACCTTC
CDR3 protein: CASSQDRNGGMLSGYTF

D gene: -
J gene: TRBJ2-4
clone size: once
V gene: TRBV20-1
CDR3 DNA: TGCAGTGCTGGTGAAGGGGGGGCCGGCATTCAGTACTTC
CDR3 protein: CSAGEGGAGIQYF

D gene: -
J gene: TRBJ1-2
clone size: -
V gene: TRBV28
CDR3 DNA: TGTGCCAGCAGTTCTATGGGAGGGTCTGGCTACACCTTC
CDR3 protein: CASSSMGGSGYTF

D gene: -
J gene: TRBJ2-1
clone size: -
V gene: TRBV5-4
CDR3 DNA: TGTGCCAGCAGCTTGAGAGGGATATCCGGTGAGCAGTTCTTC
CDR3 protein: CASSLRGISGEQFF

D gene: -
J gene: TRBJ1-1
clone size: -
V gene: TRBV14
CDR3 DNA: TGTGCCAGCAGCCAGGAAGAGACAGGCCTGAACACTGAAGCTTTCTTT
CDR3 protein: CASSQEETGLNTEAFF

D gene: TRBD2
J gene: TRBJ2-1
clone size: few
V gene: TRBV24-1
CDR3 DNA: TGTGCCACCTGGGAGGGTCTCCCCGGGGGTGAGCAGTTCTTC
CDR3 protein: CATWEGLPGGEQFF

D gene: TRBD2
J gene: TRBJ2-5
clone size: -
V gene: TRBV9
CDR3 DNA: TGTGCCAGCAGCGGTAGCGGGGTCATCCAAGAGACCCAGTACTTC
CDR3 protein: CASSGSGVIQETQYF

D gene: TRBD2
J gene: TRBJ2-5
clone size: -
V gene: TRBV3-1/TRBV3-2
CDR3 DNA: TGTGCCAGCATCGCGGGAGGAGGGACCCAGTACTTC
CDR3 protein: CASIAGGGTQYF

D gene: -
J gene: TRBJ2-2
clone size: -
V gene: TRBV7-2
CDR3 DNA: TGTGCCAGCAGTCCCCGTGGGGCGCGGAGCACCGGGGAGCTGTTTTTT
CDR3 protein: CASSPRGARSTGELFF